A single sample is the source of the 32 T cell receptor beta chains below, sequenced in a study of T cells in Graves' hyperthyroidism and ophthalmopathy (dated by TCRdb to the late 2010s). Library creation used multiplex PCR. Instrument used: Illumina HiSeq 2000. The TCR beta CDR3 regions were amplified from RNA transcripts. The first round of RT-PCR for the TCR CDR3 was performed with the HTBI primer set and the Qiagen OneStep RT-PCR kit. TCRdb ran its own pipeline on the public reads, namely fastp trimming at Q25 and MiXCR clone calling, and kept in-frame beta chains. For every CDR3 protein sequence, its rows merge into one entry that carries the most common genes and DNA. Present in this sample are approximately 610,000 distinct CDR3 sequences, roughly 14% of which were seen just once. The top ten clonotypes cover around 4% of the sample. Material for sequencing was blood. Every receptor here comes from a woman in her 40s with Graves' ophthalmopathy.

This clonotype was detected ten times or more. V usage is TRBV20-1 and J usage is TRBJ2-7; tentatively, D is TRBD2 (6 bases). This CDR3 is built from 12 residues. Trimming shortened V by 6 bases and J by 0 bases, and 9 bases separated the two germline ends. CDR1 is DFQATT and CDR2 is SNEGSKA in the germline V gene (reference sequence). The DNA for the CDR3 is TGCAGTGCGGGGCGGGACTCCTACGAGCAGTACTTC. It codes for CSAGRDSYEQYF.

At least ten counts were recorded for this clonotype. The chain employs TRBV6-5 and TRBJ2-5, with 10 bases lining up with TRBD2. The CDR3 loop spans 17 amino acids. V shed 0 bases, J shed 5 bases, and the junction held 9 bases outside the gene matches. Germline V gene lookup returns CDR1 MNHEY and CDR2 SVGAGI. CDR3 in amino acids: CASSYSSISGRTETQYF. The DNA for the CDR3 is TGTGCCAGCAGTTACTCAAGTATTAGCGGGAGGACTGAGACCCAGTACTTC.

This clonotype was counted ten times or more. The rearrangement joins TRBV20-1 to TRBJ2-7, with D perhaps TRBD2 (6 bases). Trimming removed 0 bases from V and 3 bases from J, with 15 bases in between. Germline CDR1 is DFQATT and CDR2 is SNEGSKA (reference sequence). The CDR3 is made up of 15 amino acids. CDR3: CSARDARTTSYEQYF. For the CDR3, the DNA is TGCAGTGCTAGAGATGCCCGGACTACAAGCTACGAGCAGTACTTC.

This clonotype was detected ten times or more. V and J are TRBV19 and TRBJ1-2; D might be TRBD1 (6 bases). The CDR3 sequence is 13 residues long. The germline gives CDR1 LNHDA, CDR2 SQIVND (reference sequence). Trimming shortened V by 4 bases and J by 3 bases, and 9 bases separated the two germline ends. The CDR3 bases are TGTGCCAGTAGTAGACAGGAATACTATGGCTACACCTTC. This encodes CASSRQEYYGYTF.

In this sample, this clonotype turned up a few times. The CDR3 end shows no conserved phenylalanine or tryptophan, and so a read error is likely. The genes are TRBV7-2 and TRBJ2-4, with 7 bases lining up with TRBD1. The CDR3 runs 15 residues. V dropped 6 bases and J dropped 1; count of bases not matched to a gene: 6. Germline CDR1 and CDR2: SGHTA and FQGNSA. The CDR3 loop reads CASSLGQAAKNIQYL. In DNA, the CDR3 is TGTGCCAGCAGTCTAGGACAGGCGGCCAAAAACATTCAGTACCTC.

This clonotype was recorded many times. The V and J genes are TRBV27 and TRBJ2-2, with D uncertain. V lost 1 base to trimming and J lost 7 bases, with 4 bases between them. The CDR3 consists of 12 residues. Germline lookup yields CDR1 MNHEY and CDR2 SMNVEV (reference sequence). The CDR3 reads CASSLWGGELFF. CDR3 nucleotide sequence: TGTGCCAGCAGTTTATGGGGCGGGGAGCTGTTTTTT.

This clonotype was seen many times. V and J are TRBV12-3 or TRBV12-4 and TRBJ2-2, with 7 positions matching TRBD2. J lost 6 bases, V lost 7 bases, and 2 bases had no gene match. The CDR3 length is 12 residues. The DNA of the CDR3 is TGTGCCAGCACCCTAGCGGCCGGGGAGCTGTTTTTT. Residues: CASTLAAGELFF.

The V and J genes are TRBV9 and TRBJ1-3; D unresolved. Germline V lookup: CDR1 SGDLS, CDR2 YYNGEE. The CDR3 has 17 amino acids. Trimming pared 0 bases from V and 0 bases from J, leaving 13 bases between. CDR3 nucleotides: TGTGCCAGCAGCGTAGATGGATCATATAACTCTGGAAACACCATATATTTT. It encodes CASSVDGSYNSGNTIYF. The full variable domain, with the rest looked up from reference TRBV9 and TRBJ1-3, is DSGVTQTPKHLITATGQRVTLRCSPRSGDLSVYWYQQSLDQGLQFLIQYYNGEERAKGNILERFSAQQFPDLHSELNLSSLELGDSALYFCASSVDGSYNSGNTIYFGEGSWLTVV.

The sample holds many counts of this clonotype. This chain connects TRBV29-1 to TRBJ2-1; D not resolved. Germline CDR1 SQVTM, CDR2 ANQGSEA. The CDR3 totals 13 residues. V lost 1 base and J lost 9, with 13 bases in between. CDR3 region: CSVEAMGVFEQFF. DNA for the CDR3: TGCAGCGTTGAAGCAATGGGTGTGTTTGAGCAGTTCTTC.

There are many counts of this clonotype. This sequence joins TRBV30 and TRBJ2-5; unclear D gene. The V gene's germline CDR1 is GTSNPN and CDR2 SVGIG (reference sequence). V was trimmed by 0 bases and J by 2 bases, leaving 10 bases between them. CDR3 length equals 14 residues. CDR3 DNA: TGTGCCTGGAGTGTTGGCTTAACGCAAGAGACCCAGTACTTC. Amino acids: CAWSVGLTQETQYF.

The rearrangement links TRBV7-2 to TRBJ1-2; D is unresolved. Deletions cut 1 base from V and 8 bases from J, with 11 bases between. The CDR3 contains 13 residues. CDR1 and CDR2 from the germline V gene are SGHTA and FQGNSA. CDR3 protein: CASSLGRPEGYTF. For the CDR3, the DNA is TGTGCCAGCAGCTTAGGCCGCCCTGAAGGCTACACCTTC.

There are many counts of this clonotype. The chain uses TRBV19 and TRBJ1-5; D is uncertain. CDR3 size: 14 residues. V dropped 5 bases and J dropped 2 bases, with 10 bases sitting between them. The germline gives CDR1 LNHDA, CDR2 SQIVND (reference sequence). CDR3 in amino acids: CASSGPLGNQPQHF. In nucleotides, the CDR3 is TGTGCCAGTAGTGGGCCCCTGGGCAATCAGCCCCAGCATTTT.

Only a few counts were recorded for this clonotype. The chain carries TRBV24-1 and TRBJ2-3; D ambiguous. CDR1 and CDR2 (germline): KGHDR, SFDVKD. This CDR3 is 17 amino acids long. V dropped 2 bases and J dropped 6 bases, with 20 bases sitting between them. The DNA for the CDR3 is TGTGCCACCAGTGATTCTCTTCCTTCACTGCCCGGGGATACGCAGTATTTT. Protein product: CATSDSLPSLPGDTQYF.

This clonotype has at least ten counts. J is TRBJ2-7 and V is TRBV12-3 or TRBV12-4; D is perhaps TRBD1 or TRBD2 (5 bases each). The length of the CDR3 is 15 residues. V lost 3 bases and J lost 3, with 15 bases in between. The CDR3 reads CASSFAGYGGYEQYF. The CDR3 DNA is TGTGCCAGCAGTTTCGCAGGGTATGGGGGCTACGAGCAGTACTTC.

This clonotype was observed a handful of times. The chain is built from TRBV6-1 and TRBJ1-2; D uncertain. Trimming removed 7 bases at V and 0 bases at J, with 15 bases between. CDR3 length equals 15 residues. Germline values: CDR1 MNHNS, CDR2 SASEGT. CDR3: CASNSPGLANYGYTF. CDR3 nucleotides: TGTGCCAGCAACTCACCGGGCTTAGCTAACTATGGCTACACCTTC.

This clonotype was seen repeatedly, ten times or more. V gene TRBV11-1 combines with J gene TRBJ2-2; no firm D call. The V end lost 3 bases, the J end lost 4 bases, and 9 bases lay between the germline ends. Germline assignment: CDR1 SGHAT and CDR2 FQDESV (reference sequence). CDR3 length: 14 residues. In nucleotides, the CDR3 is TGTGCCAGCAGCTTGAGCAAGAGCACCGGGGAGCTGTTTTTT. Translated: CASSLSKSTGELFF. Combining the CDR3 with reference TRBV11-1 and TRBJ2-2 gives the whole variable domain EAEVAQSPRYKITEKSQAVAFWCDPISGHATLYWYRQILGQGPELLVQFQDESVVDDSQLPKDRFSAERLKGVDSTLKIQPAELGDSAMYLCASSLSKSTGELFFGEGSRLTVL.

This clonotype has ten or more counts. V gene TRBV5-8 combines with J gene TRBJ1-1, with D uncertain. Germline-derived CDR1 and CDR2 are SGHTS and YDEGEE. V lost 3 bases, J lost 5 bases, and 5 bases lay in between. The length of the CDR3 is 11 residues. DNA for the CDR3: TGTGCCAGCAGCTACTATACTGAAGCTTTCTTT. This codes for CASSYYTEAFF.

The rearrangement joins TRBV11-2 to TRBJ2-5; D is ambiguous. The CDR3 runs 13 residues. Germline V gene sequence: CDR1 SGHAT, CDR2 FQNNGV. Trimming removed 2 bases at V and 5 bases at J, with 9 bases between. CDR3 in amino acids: CASSLFLMETQYF. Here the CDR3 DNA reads TGTGCCAGCAGCTTATTCCTGATGGAGACCCAGTACTTC.

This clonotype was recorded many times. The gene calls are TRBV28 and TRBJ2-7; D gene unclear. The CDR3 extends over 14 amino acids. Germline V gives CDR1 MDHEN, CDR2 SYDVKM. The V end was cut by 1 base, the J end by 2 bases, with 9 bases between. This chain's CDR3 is CASSLFGGTYEQYF. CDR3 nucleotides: TGTGCCAGCAGTTTATTTGGCGGAACCTACGAGCAGTACTTC.

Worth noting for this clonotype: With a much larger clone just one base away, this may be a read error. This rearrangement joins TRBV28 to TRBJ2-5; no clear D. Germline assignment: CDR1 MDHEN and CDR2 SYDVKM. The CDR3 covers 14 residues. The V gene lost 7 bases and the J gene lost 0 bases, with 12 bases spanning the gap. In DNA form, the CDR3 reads TGTGCCAGCACCAGAAAGGATTACCAAGAGACCCAGTACTTC. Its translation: CASTRKDYQETQYF.

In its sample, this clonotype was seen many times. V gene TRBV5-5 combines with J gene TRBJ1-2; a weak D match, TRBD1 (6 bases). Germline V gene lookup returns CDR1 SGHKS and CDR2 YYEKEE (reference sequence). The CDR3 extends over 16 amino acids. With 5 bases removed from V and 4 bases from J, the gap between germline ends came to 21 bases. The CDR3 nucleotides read TGTGCCAGCAGTCCTATCGGGGGACAAACTTCCTATGGCTACACCTTC. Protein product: CASSPIGGQTSYGYTF.

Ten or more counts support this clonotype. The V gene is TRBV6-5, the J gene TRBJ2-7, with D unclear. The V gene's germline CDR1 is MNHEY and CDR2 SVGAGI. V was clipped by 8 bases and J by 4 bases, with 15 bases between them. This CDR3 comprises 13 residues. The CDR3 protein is CASLQPPKYEQYF. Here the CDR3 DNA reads TGTGCCAGCCTTCAACCCCCAAAATACGAGCAGTACTTC.

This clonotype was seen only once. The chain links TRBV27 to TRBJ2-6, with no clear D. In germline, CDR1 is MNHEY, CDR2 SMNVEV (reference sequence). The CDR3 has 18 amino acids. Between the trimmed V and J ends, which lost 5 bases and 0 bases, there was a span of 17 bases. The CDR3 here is CASSSRKVPRSGANVLTF. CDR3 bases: TGTGCCAGCAGTAGTAGGAAGGTCCCTCGCTCTGGGGCCAACGTCCTGACTTTC. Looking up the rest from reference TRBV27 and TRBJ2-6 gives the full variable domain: EAQVTQNPRYLITVTGKKLTVTCSQNMNHEYMSWYRQDPGLGLRQIYYSMNVEVTDKGDVPEGYKVSRKEKRNFPLILESPSPNQTSLYFCASSSRKVPRSGANVLTFGAGSRLTVL.

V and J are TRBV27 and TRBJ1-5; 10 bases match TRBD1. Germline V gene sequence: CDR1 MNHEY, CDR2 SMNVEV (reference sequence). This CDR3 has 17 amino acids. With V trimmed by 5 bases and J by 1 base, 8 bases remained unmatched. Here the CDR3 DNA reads TGTGCCAGCAGTACCCGGACAGGGGGATTAAGCAATCAGCCCCAGCATTTT. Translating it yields CASSTRTGGLSNQPQHF.

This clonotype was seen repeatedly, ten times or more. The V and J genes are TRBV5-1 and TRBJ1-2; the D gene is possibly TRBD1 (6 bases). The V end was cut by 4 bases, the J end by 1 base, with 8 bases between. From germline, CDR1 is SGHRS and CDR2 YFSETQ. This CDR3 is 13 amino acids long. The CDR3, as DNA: TGCGCCAGCAGCGGGGGCAATAACTATGGCTACACCTTC. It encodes CASSGGNNYGYTF.

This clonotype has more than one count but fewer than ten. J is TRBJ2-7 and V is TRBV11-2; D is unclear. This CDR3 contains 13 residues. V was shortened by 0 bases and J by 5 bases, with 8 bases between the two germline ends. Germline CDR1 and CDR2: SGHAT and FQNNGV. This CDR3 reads CASSLDIRDEQYF. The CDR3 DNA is TGTGCCAGCAGCTTAGATATCAGAGACGAGCAGTACTTC. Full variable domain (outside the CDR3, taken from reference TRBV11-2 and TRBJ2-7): EAGVAQSPRYKIIEKRQSVAFWCNPISGHATLYWYQQILGQGPKLLIQFQNNGVVDDSQLPKDRFSAERLKGVDSTLKIQPAKLEDSAVYLCASSLDIRDEQYFGPGTRLTVT.

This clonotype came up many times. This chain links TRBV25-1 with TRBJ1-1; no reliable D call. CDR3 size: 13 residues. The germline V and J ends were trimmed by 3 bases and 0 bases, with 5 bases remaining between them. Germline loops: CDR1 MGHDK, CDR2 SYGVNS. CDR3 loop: CASSDAVNTEAFF. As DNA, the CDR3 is TGTGCCAGCAGTGATGCAGTGAACACTGAAGCTTTCTTT. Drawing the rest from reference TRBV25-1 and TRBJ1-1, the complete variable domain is EADIYQTPRYLVIGTGKKITLECSQTMGHDKMYWYQQDPGMELHLIHYSYGVNSTEKGDLSSESTVSRIRTEHFPLTLESARPSHTSQYLCASSDAVNTEAFFGQGTRLTVV.

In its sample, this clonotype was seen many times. CDR3 amino acids: CASSDRGGSYEQYF. CDR3 DNA sequence: TGTGCCAGCAGTGATAGGGGCGGATCCTACGAGCAGTACTTC. The V gene is TRBV2, the J gene TRBJ2-7; possibly TRBD1 for D (5 bases). The germline V gene has CDR1 SNHLY and CDR2 FYNNEI. Trimming left V 3 bases short and J 1 base short, with 10 bases between. The CDR3 runs 14 residues.

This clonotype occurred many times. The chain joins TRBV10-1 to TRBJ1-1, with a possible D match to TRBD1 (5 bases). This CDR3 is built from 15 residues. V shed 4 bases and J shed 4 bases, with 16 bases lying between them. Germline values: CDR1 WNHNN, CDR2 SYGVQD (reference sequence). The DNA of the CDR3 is TGCGCCAGCAGTGGCTCCGGGGACGGGGCCACTGAAGCTTTCTTT. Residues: CASSGSGDGATEAFF.

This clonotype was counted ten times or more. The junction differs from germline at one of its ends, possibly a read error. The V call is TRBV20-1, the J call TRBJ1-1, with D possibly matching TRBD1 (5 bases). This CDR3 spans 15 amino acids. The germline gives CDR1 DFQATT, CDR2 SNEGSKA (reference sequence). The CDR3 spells CSARGDSGPETEAFF. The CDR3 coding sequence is TGCAGTGCGAGAGGGGATTCCGGGCCGGAGACTGAAGCTTTCTTT.

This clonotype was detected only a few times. The CDR3 protein is CASSFSAGARRETQYF. The CDR3 region has the DNA TGTGCCAGCAGTTTCTCCGCAGGGGCGAGGCGAGAGACCCAGTACTTC. The rearrangement links TRBV27 to TRBJ2-5; a possible D gene is TRBD1 (6 bases). The CDR3 has 16 amino acids. V dropped 3 bases and J dropped 4 bases, with 18 bases sitting between them. Germline lookup yields CDR1 MNHEY and CDR2 SMNVEV (reference sequence).

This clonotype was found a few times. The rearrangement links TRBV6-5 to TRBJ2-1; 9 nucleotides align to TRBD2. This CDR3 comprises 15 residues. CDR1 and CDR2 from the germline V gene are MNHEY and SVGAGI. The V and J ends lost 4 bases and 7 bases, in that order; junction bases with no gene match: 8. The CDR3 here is CASSSGTSSLNEQFF. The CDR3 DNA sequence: TGTGCCAGCAGTTCTGGGACTAGCAGCTTAAATGAGCAGTTCTTC.